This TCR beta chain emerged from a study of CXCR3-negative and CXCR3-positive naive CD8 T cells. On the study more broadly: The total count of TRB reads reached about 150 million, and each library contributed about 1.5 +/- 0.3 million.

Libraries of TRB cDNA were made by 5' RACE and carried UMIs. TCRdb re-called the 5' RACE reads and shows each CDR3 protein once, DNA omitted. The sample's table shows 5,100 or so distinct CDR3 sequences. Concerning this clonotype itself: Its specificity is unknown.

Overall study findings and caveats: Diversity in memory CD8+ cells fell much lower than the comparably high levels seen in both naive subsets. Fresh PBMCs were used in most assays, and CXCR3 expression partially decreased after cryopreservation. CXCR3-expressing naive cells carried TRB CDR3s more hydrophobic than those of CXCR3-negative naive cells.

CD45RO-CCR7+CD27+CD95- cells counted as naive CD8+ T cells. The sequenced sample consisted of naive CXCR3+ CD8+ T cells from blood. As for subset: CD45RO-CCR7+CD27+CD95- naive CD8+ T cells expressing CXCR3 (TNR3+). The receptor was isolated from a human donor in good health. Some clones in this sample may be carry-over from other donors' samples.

This CDR3 reads CSVRRPSLTGFGTEAFF. The gene calls are TRBV29-1 and TRBJ1-1; absent DNA, TCRdb's TRBD1 call cannot be checked. The germline V gene encodes CDR1 SQVTM and CDR2 ANQGSEA. The CDR3 has 17 amino acids.